Below are 10 T cell receptor beta chains sequenced from a single sample in a study of spatial heterogeneity in lung cancer. One entry per CDR3 protein, called by TCRdb with MiXCR from the 5' RACE reads. The table lists about 9,800 distinct CDR3 sequences, roughly half of them singletons, with around a quarter in the top ten. Points from the study as a whole: In tumors, expanded intratumoral alpha and beta TCR counts tracked mutation counts.

Their antigen targets remain unknown. Noted time point: sample taken at primary tumor resection. The sample here was lung tumor tissue, taken at surgery. The source is a female donor with early-stage non-small cell lung cancer.

The chain is built from TRBV30 and TRBJ2-7; D remains ambiguous. Germline-derived CDR1 and CDR2 are GTSNPN and SVGIG (reference sequence). V was cut by 2 bases and J by 5 bases, with 13 bases left in between. The CDR3 spans 13 residues. The CDR3 DNA reads TGTGCCTGGAGTCCGGGCGTAAGCCACGAGCAGTACTTC. It is translated as CAWSPGVSHEQYF.

The rearrangement uses TRBV4-2 and TRBJ1-2; D gene ambiguous. V was trimmed by 0 bases and J by 8 bases, leaving 13 bases between them. Germline CDR1 and CDR2: LGHNA and YNFKEQ. The length of the CDR3 is 14 residues. The CDR3 sequence: CASSQEYGRGGYTF. The CDR3 nucleotides are TGTGCCAGCAGCCAAGAATACGGGCGCGGGGGCTACACCTTC.

The chain employs TRBV30 and TRBJ2-1, with 14 nucleotides matching TRBD2. The CDR3 is 16 residues long. Germline V gives CDR1 GTSNPN, CDR2 SVGIG (reference sequence). The V segment lost 0 bases and the J segment 8 bases; nucleotides outside the gene matches: 6. Here the CDR3 reads CAWSVGTSGGGDEQFF. The DNA of the CDR3 is TGTGCCTGGAGTGTAGGGACTAGCGGGGGAGGAGATGAGCAGTTCTTC. Full variable domain (rest looked up from reference TRBV30 and TRBJ2-1): SQTIHQWPATLVQPVGSPLSLECTVEGTSNPNLYWYRQAAGRGLQLLFYSVGIGQISSEVPQNLSASRPQDRQFILSSKKLLLSDSGFYLCAWSVGTSGGGDEQFFGPGTRLTVL.

This clonotype was seen just once. The chain couples TRBV5-1 to TRBJ2-1; 8 nucleotides line up with TRBD2. Trimming removed 3 bases from V and 4 bases from J; junction bases left unmatched: 9. CDR1 and CDR2 (germline): SGHRS, YFSETQ. This CDR3 contains 16 residues. CDR3 in DNA: TGCGCCAGCAGCTCACCCCCCCGGGGGGGGTACAATGAGCAGTTCTTC. Residues: CASSSPPRGGYNEQFF.

This chain uses TRBV28 with TRBJ2-7; 7 bases agree with TRBD2. The CDR3 sequence is 14 residues long. CDR1 and CDR2 (germline): MDHEN, SYDVKM. Losses at the gene ends were 6 bases for V and 0 bases for J; bases not matched to a gene: 5. CDR3 in DNA: TGTGCCAGCAGGACCGGCGGGAGCTCCTACGAGCAGTACTTC. It yields the protein CASRTGGSSYEQYF.

The genes are TRBV29-1 and TRBJ1-1; D is unclear. The CDR3 is 11 residues long. Trimming took 4 bases from V and 1 from J, leaving 4 bases between them. Germline CDR1 SQVTM, CDR2 ANQGSEA. The CDR3 loop reads CSVAPNTEAFF. CDR3 nucleotides: TGCAGCGTTGCCCCGAACACTGAAGCTTTCTTT.

The chain uses TRBV7-8 and TRBJ1-4; D remains ambiguous. Trimming cost V 2 bases and J 4 bases, with 11 bases left between them. Looked up from germline, CDR1 is SGHVS and CDR2 is FQNEAQ. This CDR3 comprises 15 residues. CDR3 DNA: TGTGCCAGCAGCTTATGGCGTGGGCTTAATGAAAAACTGTTTTTT. Its translation: CASSLWRGLNEKLFF.

Comments on this clonotype: At one end, the junction sequence differs from germline, possibly due to a read error. The gene calls are TRBV6-5 and TRBJ1-1; D gene uncertain. This CDR3 is built from 13 residues. The germline CDR1 and CDR2 sequences are MNHEY and SVGAGI. CDR3 protein: CVSQSVMNTEAFF. DNA of the CDR3: TGTGTCAGCCAGTCAGTCATGAACACTGAAGCTTTCTTT.

The CDR3 sequence: CASSSDSKEGGGRWGTDTQYF. The CDR3 bases are TGCGCCAGCAGCTCTGACTCAAAGGAGGGAGGCGGCAGGTGGGGCACAGATACGCAGTATTTT. The gene calls are TRBV23-1 and TRBJ2-3; D is possibly TRBD2 (6 bases). TRBV23-1 is an open reading frame whose function is uncertain. The CDR3 extends over 21 amino acids. Trimming stripped 6 bases from V and 1 base from J, with 32 bases between.

The gene calls are TRBV7-6 and TRBJ2-1, with no clear D. Germline V gene data show CDR1 as SGHVS and CDR2 as FNYEAQ. This CDR3 has 14 residues. The V and J ends lost 4 bases and 6 bases respectively, with 13 bases between them. The CDR3 region has the DNA TGTGCCAGCAGCTCGCTATTGGGCCCCAATGAGCAGTTCTTC. Translated, it gives CASSSLLGPNEQFF.